The 4 T cell receptor beta chains below all came from one sample that was sequenced in a study of T-cell memory formation after mild COVID-19. TCRdb reprocessed the 5' RACE reads via MiXCR and lists one record per CDR3 protein. The sample has some 300,000 distinct CDR3 sequences; around a fifth are singletons. Sequencing was performed on PBMCs or a T cell subset sorted from them (not recorded which). These TCRs come from a man in his late teens or twenties who had mild COVID-19 (a few samples of this study predate the infection). Cell type and time point are not known.

This clonotype was seen ten or more times. CDR3 residues: CASSLQSANTGELFF. In DNA form, the CDR3 reads TGTGCCAGCAGCTTGCAGAGCGCGAACACCGGGGAGCTGTTTTTT. The chain joins TRBV7-2 to TRBJ2-2; no definite D call. V shed 3 bases and J shed 0 bases, with 8 bases lying between them. The CDR3 runs to 15 residues. Germline CDR1 is SGHTA and CDR2 is FQGNSA.

V is TRBV20-1 and J is TRBJ2-1, with 15 bases identical to TRBD2. Germline CDR1 and CDR2: DFQATT and SNEGSKA (reference sequence). With 5 bases clipped from V and 0 bases from J, the junction kept 8 bases outside the gene matches. This CDR3 is 18 amino acids long. DNA of the CDR3: TGCAGTGCTGGCGGCGGGACTAGCGGGGGGCACTCCTACAATGAGCAGTTCTTC. Translating it yields CSAGGGTSGGHSYNEQFF.

The V call is TRBV29-1, the J call TRBJ2-4; TRBD2 agrees at 8 bases. The CDR3 runs 17 residues. From germline, CDR1 is SQVTM and CDR2 ANQGSEA. V lost 4 bases, J lost 1 base, and 12 bases stayed unmatched. CDR3: CSVGHSGGSWAKNIQYF. The CDR3 region has the DNA TGCAGCGTTGGTCATTCGGGGGGGAGCTGGGCCAAAAACATTCAGTACTTC.

This clonotype has only a few counts. The chain combines TRBV20-1 with TRBJ1-6; no definite D call. The ends were cut back, 3 bases at V and 3 bases at J, with 12 bases in the middle. Germline lookup yields CDR1 DFQATT and CDR2 SNEGSKA (reference sequence). This CDR3 comprises 15 residues. Written as DNA, the CDR3 is TGCAGTGCTAGGGCGGGCAGGTACTATAATTCACCCCTCCACTTT. Protein sequence: CSARAGRYYNSPLHF.